The rows below give T cell receptor beta chains drawn from one sample of a study of early stage breast cancer tumors. Data came from immunoSEQ multiplex PCR; TCRdb stores just in-frame clones and leaves some out. The sample lists tens of thousands of clones; roughly 86% were seen once. The sample was blood. The receptor source for this set is a person in their fifties with breast cancer. Both conserved end residues are part of each CDR3. A D gene is named only where the DNA matches it firmly. Rows give clone size only sometimes, using once, few, many, or a class for an expanded clone.

clone size: .
V gene: TRBV9
D gene: .
J gene: TRBJ2-7
CDR3 protein: CASSADTGRLVYEQYF
CDR3 DNA: TGTGCCAGCAGCGCGGACACGGGCAGGTTAGTCTACGAGCAGTACTTC

clone size: .
V gene: TRBV7-8
D gene: .
J gene: TRBJ1-1
CDR3 protein: CASSPGNRFRSIGEAFF
CDR3 DNA: TGTGCCAGCAGCCCCGGTAATAGGTTTCGTAGCATCGGTGAAGCTTTCTTT

clone size: .
V gene: TRBV29-1
D gene: .
J gene: TRBJ2-7
CDR3 protein: CSSRTGSGEQYF
CDR3 DNA: TGCAGCTCTCGAACGGGGTCGGGGGAGCAGTACTTC

clone size: .
V gene: TRBV7-2
D gene: .
J gene: TRBJ1-3
CDR3 protein: CASSLTAGGNTIYF
CDR3 DNA: TGTGCCAGCAGCTTAACCGCTGGAGGAAACACCATATATTTT

clone size: once
V gene: TRBV5-1
D gene: .
J gene: TRBJ2-1
CDR3 protein: CASSLEGFDEQFF
CDR3 DNA: TGCGCCAGCAGCTTAGAGGGTTTCGATGAGCAGTTCTTC

clone size: .
V gene: TRBV28
D gene: TRBD1
J gene: TRBJ2-7
CDR3 protein: CASKGTVSGWEQYF
CDR3 DNA: TGTGCCTCAAAGGGGACAGTTTCCGGATGGGAGCAGTACTTC

clone size: .
V gene: TRBV7-2
D gene: .
J gene: TRBJ2-3
CDR3 protein: CASSRSSSSTDTQYF
CDR3 DNA: TGTGCCAGCAGCCGCAGCAGTTCTAGCACAGATACGCAGTATTTT

clone size: .
V gene: TRBV7-7
D gene: .
J gene: TRBJ2-2
CDR3 protein: CASSLEWGMNTGELFF
CDR3 DNA: TGTGCCAGCAGCTTAGAGTGGGGAATGAACACCGGGGAGCTGTTTTTT

clone size: once
V gene: TRBV27
D gene: .
J gene: TRBJ1-5
CDR3 protein: CASSPSGGQPQHF
CDR3 DNA: TGTGCCAGCAGTCCCTCCGGGGGCCAGCCCCAGCATTTT

clone size: .
V gene: TRBV28
D gene: .
J gene: TRBJ1-5
CDR3 protein: CASTGLGYQPQHF
CDR3 DNA: TGTGCCAGTACAGGGTTGGGGTATCAGCCCCAGCATTTT

clone size: .
V gene: TRBV12-2
D gene: .
J gene: TRBJ1-1
CDR3 protein: CASRRQGGRYNTEAFF
CDR3 DNA: TGTGCAAGTCGCCGCCAGGGGGGCAGATATAACACTGAAGCTTTCTTT

clone size: .
V gene: TRBV11-1
D gene: .
J gene: TRBJ1-1
CDR3 protein: CASSRELNTEAFF
CDR3 DNA: TGTGCCAGCAGCCGTGAACTGAACACTGAAGCTTTCTTT

clone size: .
V gene: TRBV29-1
D gene: TRBD2
J gene: TRBJ2-1
CDR3 protein: CSVEDTRGRAYEQFF
CDR3 DNA: TGCAGCGTTGAAGATACTCGCGGGAGGGCCTATGAGCAGTTCTTC

clone size: .
V gene: TRBV5-1
D gene: .
J gene: TRBJ1-2
CDR3 protein: CASSLALGPNGYTF
CDR3 DNA: TGCGCCAGCAGCTTGGCTTTGGGTCCCAATGGCTACACCTTC

clone size: few
V gene: TRBV5-4
D gene: TRBD1
J gene: TRBJ2-2
CDR3 protein: CASSLGDRGTTGELFF
CDR3 DNA: TGTGCCAGCAGCTTGGGGGACAGGGGTACCACCGGGGAGCTGTTTTTT

clone size: .
V gene: TRBV7-3
D gene: .
J gene: TRBJ2-3
CDR3 protein: CASSSYLEADTQYF
CDR3 DNA: TGTGCCAGCAGCTCATACCTAGAGGCAGATACGCAGTATTTT

clone size: .
V gene: TRBV30
D gene: TRBD1
J gene: TRBJ1-2
CDR3 protein: CAWSEGRGVGGYTF
CDR3 DNA: TGTGCCTGGAGTGAGGGCAGGGGGGTAGGTGGCTACACCTTC

clone size: .
V gene: TRBV6-5
D gene: TRBD2
J gene: TRBJ2-1
CDR3 protein: CASWPSGGSGNEQFF
CDR3 DNA: TGTGCCAGTTGGCCTAGCGGGGGGTCCGGCAATGAGCAGTTCTTC

clone size: .
V gene: TRBV30
D gene: .
J gene: TRBJ2-7
CDR3 protein: CAWGSTGTDIYEQYF
CDR3 DNA: TGTGCCTGGGGAAGTACCGGGACTGATATATACGAGCAGTACTTC

clone size: .
V gene: TRBV7-9
D gene: .
J gene: TRBJ1-4
CDR3 protein: CASSLAWGEKLFF
CDR3 DNA: TGTGCCAGCAGCTTAGCCTGGGGTGAAAAACTGTTTTTT

clone size: .
V gene: TRBV9
D gene: .
J gene: TRBJ2-3
CDR3 protein: CASSRSGGPDTDTQYF
CDR3 DNA: TGTGCCAGCAGCCGCTCCGGGGGGCCCGACACAGATACGCAGTATTTT

clone size: .
V gene: TRBV19
D gene: TRBD2
J gene: TRBJ2-3
CDR3 protein: CASSRSGSTDTQYF
CDR3 DNA: TGTGCCAGTAGTCGTAGCGGGAGCACAGATACGCAGTATTTT

clone size: .
V gene: TRBV23-1
D gene: TRBD1
J gene: TRBJ2-1
CDR3 protein: CASGDRGSANEQFF
CDR3 DNA: TGCGCCAGCGGCGACAGGGGTTCGGCCAATGAGCAGTTCTTC

clone size: once
V gene: TRBV5-4
D gene: TRBD1
J gene: TRBJ1-1
CDR3 protein: CASSPRLAGGGMNTEAFF
CDR3 DNA: TGTGCCAGCAGCCCTAGATTAGCAGGGGGCGGAATGAACACTGAAGCTTTCTTT

clone size: .
V gene: TRBV27
D gene: .
J gene: TRBJ1-4
CDR3 protein: CASSPYWGKLFF
CDR3 DNA: TGTGCCAGCAGTCCTTACTGGGGAAAACTGTTTTTT

clone size: .
V gene: TRBV27
D gene: TRBD1
J gene: TRBJ1-2
CDR3 protein: CASSLSMTGNGYTF
CDR3 DNA: TGTGCCAGCAGTTTATCGATGACAGGGAATGGCTACACCTTC

clone size: .
V gene: TRBV29-1
D gene: TRBD1
J gene: TRBJ2-1
CDR3 protein: CSVEWQGAFFDYNEQFF
CDR3 DNA: TGCAGCGTTGAGTGGCAGGGGGCTTTCTTTGACTACAATGAGCAGTTCTTC

clone size: .
V gene: TRBV7-7
D gene: .
J gene: TRBJ2-3
CDR3 protein: CASSPQEVDTQYF
CDR3 DNA: TGTGCCAGCAGCCCCCAAGAGGTAGATACGCAGTATTTT

clone size: .
V gene: TRBV28
D gene: TRBD1
J gene: TRBJ1-2
CDR3 protein: CASSPGTGGGYGYTF
CDR3 DNA: TGTGCCAGCAGTCCCGGGACAGGGGGTGGCTATGGCTACACCTTC

clone size: .
V gene: TRBV19
D gene: TRBD1
J gene: TRBJ1-1
CDR3 protein: CASSIRGGQVGLAEAFF
CDR3 DNA: TGTGCCAGTAGTATACGTGGGGGACAGGTCGGGTTGGCTGAAGCTTTCTTT

clone size: .
V gene: TRBV9
D gene: TRBD2
J gene: TRBJ2-5
CDR3 protein: CASSVGNSGGAGPETQYF
CDR3 DNA: TGTGCCAGCAGCGTAGGTAATAGCGGGGGGGCCGGGCCAGAGACCCAGTACTTC

clone size: .
V gene: TRBV6-1
D gene: .
J gene: TRBJ2-3
CDR3 protein: CASSEGGGHDTQYF
CDR3 DNA: TGTGCCAGCAGTGAAGGCGGAGGTCATGATACGCAGTATTTT

clone size: .
V gene: TRBV19
D gene: .
J gene: TRBJ1-4
CDR3 protein: CASGDEKLFF
CDR3 DNA: TGTGCCAGTGGCGATGAAAAACTGTTTTTT

clone size: .
V gene: TRBV4-1
D gene: .
J gene: TRBJ2-7
CDR3 protein: CASSQVTSYEQYF
CDR3 DNA: TGCGCCAGCAGCCAAGTTACTAGCTACGAGCAGTACTTC

clone size: .
V gene: TRBV5-1
D gene: .
J gene: TRBJ2-6
CDR3 protein: CASSLGQASSGANVLTF
CDR3 DNA: TGCGCCAGCAGCTTGGGGCAGGCGAGCTCTGGGGCCAACGTCCTGACTTTC

clone size: .
V gene: TRBV7-9
D gene: .
J gene: TRBJ1-5
CDR3 protein: CASSRDERGTNQPQHF
CDR3 DNA: TGTGCCAGCAGCAGGGACGAACGAGGTACCAATCAGCCCCAGCATTTT

clone size: .
V gene: TRBV4-1
D gene: TRBD1
J gene: TRBJ2-7
CDR3 protein: CASSQEWGFLGQGHEQYF
CDR3 DNA: TGCGCCAGCAGCCAAGAGTGGGGCTTCTTGGGACAGGGCCACGAGCAGTACTTC

clone size: few
V gene: TRBV5-1
D gene: TRBD2
J gene: TRBJ2-2
CDR3 protein: CASSPGGSRTGELFF
CDR3 DNA: TGCGCCAGCAGTCCGGGGGGATCGAGGACCGGGGAGCTGTTTTTT

clone size: .
V gene: TRBV4-3
D gene: TRBD2
J gene: TRBJ2-1
CDR3 protein: CASSHPQSGRPSSYNEQFF
CDR3 DNA: TGCGCCAGCAGCCATCCTCAGAGCGGGAGACCCAGCTCCTACAATGAGCAGTTCTTC

clone size: .
V gene: TRBV19
D gene: TRBD1
J gene: TRBJ1-1
CDR3 protein: CASSISRGVRTEAFF
CDR3 DNA: TGTGCCAGTAGTATCTCCAGGGGGGTGAGGACTGAAGCTTTCTTT

clone size: .
V gene: TRBV14
D gene: TRBD2
J gene: TRBJ2-3
CDR3 protein: CASSPLSTSATDTQYF
CDR3 DNA: TGTGCCAGCAGCCCCCTATCGACTAGCGCCACAGATACGCAGTATTTT